Presented here are 20 T cell receptor beta chains from one specimen sequenced in a study of cytomegalovirus exposure and HLA in healthy donors. PCR involved 60 Vbeta and 13 Jbeta primers. Sequenced by immunoSEQ multiplex PCR; TCRdb stores in-frame clones only, minus some. In the table there are just under 250,000 clones, more than 75% of which are singletons. The sequencing input was PBMCs. The receptors originated from a woman aged 40 to 50 in good health and CMV-seropositive.

The genes are TRBV19 and TRBJ2-4; D is possibly TRBD2 (6 bases). The CDR3 consists of 16 residues. V dropped 4 bases and J dropped 0 bases, with 13 bases sitting between them. Germline V CDR1 and CDR2: LNHDA, SQIVND (reference sequence). CDR3 sequence (DNA): TGTGCCAGTAGTAGGGGGGTGGAACTAGCCAAAAACATTCAGTACTTC. Translation gives CASSRGVELAKNIQYF.

The chain links TRBV30 to TRBJ2-1; TRBD2 agrees at 12 bases. Germline V lookup: CDR1 GTSNPN, CDR2 SVGIG (reference sequence). The CDR3 is 15 residues long. J gave up 4 bases and V 5 bases, and 6 bases lay outside the gene matches. The CDR3 DNA follows: TGTGCCTGGTGCTCTGGACTAGCGGGGTACAATGAGCAGTTCTTC. Amino acids: CAWCSGLAGYNEQFF.

The chain joins TRBV5-1 to TRBJ1-2, with TRBD1 identical over 9 bases. The CDR3 has 16 amino acids. V dropped 3 bases and J dropped 2; count of bases not matched to a gene: 8. Germline CDR1 reads SGHRS; CDR2 reads YFSETQ. The CDR3 protein is CASSWGQGRGNYGYTF. In DNA form, the CDR3 reads TGCGCCAGCAGCTGGGGACAGGGAAGGGGAAACTATGGCTACACCTTC.

The V call is TRBV10-1, the J call TRBJ2-3; 12 nucleotides line up with TRBD1. CDR3 length: 19 residues. Per germline, CDR1 WNHNN and CDR2 SYGVQD (reference sequence). The trim removed 0 bases at V and 7 bases at J, leaving 14 bases unmatched. The CDR3 region has the DNA TGCGCCAGCAGTGAGTCCGGGAACAGGGGGACAGGGGGCGCAAATACGCAGTATTTT. Translation: CASSESGNRGTGGANTQYF.

J is TRBJ1-2 and V is TRBV2; 9 nucleotides align to TRBD1. CDR3 length: 16 amino acids. Unmatched junction bases numbered 15, after V lost 6 bases and J lost 7 bases. Germline CDR1 SNHLY, CDR2 FYNNEI. The CDR3 DNA reads TGTGCCAGCAGCCTTAATCCCGGGACAGGGTCGAGTGGCTACACCTTC. Amino acid sequence: CASSLNPGTGSSGYTF. Filled out from reference TRBV2 and TRBJ1-2, the complete variable domain reads EPEVTQTPSHQVTQMGQEVILRCVPISNHLYFYWYRQILGQKVEFLVSFYNNEISEKSEIFDDQFSVERPDGSNFTLKIRSTKLEDSAMYFCASSLNPGTGSSGYTFGSGTRLTVV.

The J gene is TRBJ1-2, the V gene TRBV6-5; D is possibly TRBD1 (6 bases). Germline CDR1 is MNHEY and CDR2 is SVGAGI. V gave up 2 bases and J gave up 7 bases, with 17 bases separating them. This CDR3 has 15 amino acids. The CDR3 nucleotides are TGTGCCAGCAGTTACCGGCGGGGGGGCTCCAGTGGCTACACCTTC. Amino acids: CASSYRRGGSSGYTF.

The CDR3 spells CASSIGGGNNQPQHF. CDR3 coding DNA: TGTGCCAGTAGTATAGGAGGGGGAAATAATCAGCCCCAGCATTTT. This rearrangement joins TRBV19 to TRBJ1-5; the D gene is possibly TRBD1 (6 bases). V dropped 1 base and J dropped 4 bases, with 11 bases sitting between them. This CDR3 is built from 15 residues. The germline V gene encodes CDR1 LNHDA and CDR2 SQIVND (reference sequence).

This chain connects TRBV28 to TRBJ2-1; 7 bases map to TRBD2. There are 17 residues in the CDR3. Trimming removed 6 bases from V and 10 bases from J; junction bases left unmatched: 21. Germline V gene lookup returns CDR1 MDHEN and CDR2 SYDVKM. The CDR3 is CASSQAGSGLLLGEQFF. The CDR3 nucleotides are TGTGCCAGCAGCCAAGCGGGGTCCGGGCTGTTACTGGGGGAGCAGTTCTTC. Full variable domain (missing parts from reference TRBV28 and TRBJ2-1): DVKVTQSSRYLVKRTGEKVFLECVQDMDHENMFWYRQDPGLGLRLIYFSYDVKMKEKGDIPEGYSVSREKKERFSLILESASTNQTSMYLCASSQAGSGLLLGEQFFGPGTRLTVL.

This chain joins TRBV28 and TRBJ2-7; the match to TRBD2 covers 9 bases. CDR3 length: 15 amino acids. The junction had 12 bases not matched to a gene; V was cut back by 7 bases and J by 5 bases. Germline CDR1 is MDHEN and CDR2 is SYDVKM. The CDR3 is CASTRGAGGRDEQYF. In nucleotides, the CDR3 is TGTGCCAGCACTCGCGGCGCGGGAGGGCGGGACGAGCAGTACTTC. The full variable domain, rest sourced from reference TRBV28 and TRBJ2-7, is DVKVTQSSRYLVKRTGEKVFLECVQDMDHENMFWYRQDPGLGLRLIYFSYDVKMKEKGDIPEGYSVSREKKERFSLILESASTNQTSMYLCASTRGAGGRDEQYFGPGTRLTVT.

The chain recombines TRBV29-1 with TRBJ1-2; D ambiguous. The CDR3 is 15 residues long. V dropped 1 base and J dropped 3 bases, with 15 bases sitting between them. Germline V gene data show CDR1 as SQVTM and CDR2 as ANQGSEA. The CDR3 spells CSVEGGLLGDYGYTF. CDR3 sequence (DNA): TGCAGCGTTGAAGGAGGCCTCCTGGGAGACTATGGCTACACCTTC.

A note on this clone: Mismatch with germline at one junction end may stem from a read error. The rearrangement uses TRBV7-7 and TRBJ2-5; D is unclear. The CDR3 is made up of 11 amino acids. Germline assignment: CDR1 SSHAT and CDR2 FNYEAQ (reference sequence). CDR3 amino acids: CASSAEETQYF. The CDR3 DNA sequence: TGTGCTAGCAGTGCAGAAGAGACCCAGTACTTC.

The chain uses TRBV6-1 and TRBJ1-1; D call uncertain. The V and J ends lost 1 base and 11 bases respectively, with 11 bases between them. Germline CDR1 MNHNS, CDR2 SASEGT. This CDR3 region has 12 residues. The CDR3 DNA reads TGTGCCAGCAGTGAAGACCCTAGGAGGGCTTTCTTT. Translation: CASSEDPRRAFF.

Notes on this clone: A read error may produce the germline difference seen at one junction end. V gene TRBV7-9 combines with J gene TRBJ1-2; 9 nucleotides align to TRBD1. This CDR3 is 17 amino acids long. Germline V lookup: CDR1 SEHNR, CDR2 FQNEAQ (reference sequence). The CDR3 is CSSSLPYSDRGLGGYTF. For the CDR3, the DNA is TGTTCCAGCAGCCTACCCTATTCGGACAGGGGACTCGGTGGCTACACCTTC.

The chain carries TRBV4-1 and TRBJ1-5, with TRBD1 matching over 7 bases. The CDR3 consists of 16 residues. The V and J ends lost 5 bases and 0 bases, in that order; junction bases with no gene match: 7. Germline V gives CDR1 MGHRA, CDR2 YSYEKL. CDR3 nucleotide sequence: TGCGCCAGCAGCGCTGGGACAGCGAATAGCAATCAGCCCCAGCATTTT. This sequence encodes CASSAGTANSNQPQHF.

In DNA, the CDR3 is TGCGCCAGCAACCGAAACAGGGGAGGATCCTACGAGCAGTACTTC. It translates to CASNRNRGGSYEQYF. This sequence joins TRBV5-1 and TRBJ2-7; possible D gene TRBD1, 7 bases. V lost 6 bases and J lost 1, with 17 bases in between. CDR3 size: 15 residues. CDR1 and CDR2 from the germline V gene are SGHRS and YFSETQ.

The rearrangement uses TRBV6-6 and TRBJ2-5, with D maybe TRBD2 (6 bases). Trimming removed 6 bases at V and 5 bases at J, with 13 bases between. The CDR3 contains 13 residues. Looked up from germline, CDR1 is MNHNY and CDR2 is SVGAGI (reference sequence). The CDR3 DNA reads TGTGCCAGCAGAGGAGGGACTTTTGAGACCCAGTACTTC. It specifies CASRGGTFETQYF.

Note on this clone: An end of the junction does not agree with germline; a read error may underlie this. The genes are TRBV6-5 and TRBJ2-7; 8 nucleotides line up with TRBD1. This CDR3 is built from 14 residues. Germline V gives CDR1 MNHEY, CDR2 SVGAGI. The CDR3 DNA sequence: TGTACCAGCAGTCGCCGGGACAGGACGAGAGAGCAGTACTTC. Translation gives CTSSRRDRTREQYF.

Only a few counts were recorded for this clone. V usage is TRBV11-3 and J usage is TRBJ2-2, with 11 bases aligning to TRBD2. CDR1 and CDR2 (germline): SGHNT, YENEEA. The CDR3 loop spans 17 amino acids. Trimming at V came to 5 bases and at J to 3 bases, leaving 8 bases not matched to a gene. CDR3 in DNA: TGTGCCAGCAGCCAAAGACTAGCGGGGAAGGACACCGGGGAGCTGTTTTTT. It yields the protein CASSQRLAGKDTGELFF.

The J gene is TRBJ2-5, the V gene TRBV5-4; unclear D gene. Germline V gives CDR1 SGHNT, CDR2 YYREEE (reference sequence). The CDR3 loop spans 13 amino acids. Trimming took 0 bases from V and 2 from J, leaving 5 bases between them. The CDR3 is CASSLEYQETQYF. Here the CDR3 DNA reads TGTGCCAGCAGCTTGGAATATCAAGAGACCCAGTACTTC.

The chain links TRBV30 to TRBJ2-1; 9 bases agree with TRBD2. The CDR3 loop spans 18 amino acids. V was clipped by 0 bases and J by 3 bases; unmatched bases: 12. Germline V gene sequence: CDR1 GTSNPN, CDR2 SVGIG (reference sequence). CDR3 coding DNA: TGTGCCTGGAGTGTAAAAGGGTCCCGACTAGCGGACTACAATGAGCAGTTCTTC. Its translation is CAWSVKGSRLADYNEQFF.